Each of the 21 T cell receptor beta chains below was sequenced from the same sample in a study of identifying expanded T cells in peripheral blood (dated by TCRdb to the late 2010s). Library construction relied on the immunoSEQ multiplex PCR assay. TCRdb took over this immuneACCESS table, retaining in-frame rearrangements with V and J assigned. Such tables are incomplete; in checked studies, under half of the missing clones stem from an unresolved V gene, and the remainder is unexplained. The sample profile shows 80,000 to 95,000 clones; approximately 89% of them were found once. Roughly 4% of the sample belongs to the ten largest clones. The material sequenced was blood. These receptors were taken from a person aged 18 to 70 in good health.

In this sample, this clone turned up a few times. The gene calls are TRBV7-9 and TRBJ1-5, with 9 bases lining up with TRBD1. The CDR3 runs 18 residues. With 4 bases clipped from V and 2 bases from J, the junction kept 12 bases outside the gene matches. Germline values: CDR1 SEHNR, CDR2 FQNEAQ (reference sequence). The CDR3, as DNA: TGTGCCAGCAGCTCGTCGGCACAGGGGGCTAACGGCAATCAGCCCCAGCATTTT. The encoded protein is CASSSSAQGANGNQPQHF.

The V gene is TRBV9, the J gene TRBJ1-1; no clear D gene. CDR3 length: 13 residues. Germline V gene sequence: CDR1 SGDLS, CDR2 YYNGEE. The V end was cut by 2 bases, the J end by 5 bases, with 10 bases between. The CDR3 DNA is TGTGCCAGCAGCGTCGGGATTGGGACTGAAGCTTTCTTT. It specifies CASSVGIGTEAFF.

This clone was found a few times. V and J are TRBV2 and TRBJ2-7; 9 bases match TRBD2. Per the germline V gene, CDR1 is SNHLY and CDR2 is FYNNEI. Germline trimming cut 6 bases from V and 2 bases from J; bases unmatched to any gene: 14. The CDR3 is made up of 17 amino acids. The DNA for the CDR3 is TGTGCCAGCAGGCGGGCCCAAAGGACTAGCGTGACCTACGAGCAGTACTTC. Translation gives CASRRAQRTSVTYEQYF.

The chain has TRBV27 and TRBJ2-1; D unresolved. Germline V lookup: CDR1 MNHEY, CDR2 SMNVEV (reference sequence). The V end was cut by 2 bases, the J end by 3 bases, with 2 bases between. The CDR3 runs 12 residues. The CDR3: CASSLNYNEQFF. DNA of the CDR3: TGTGCCAGCAGTTTAAACTACAATGAGCAGTTCTTC.

This clone is a singleton in its sample. The chain carries TRBV28 and TRBJ1-1; possibly TRBD1 for D (5 bases). Per the germline V gene, CDR1 is MDHEN and CDR2 is SYDVKM. This CDR3 region has 17 residues. Trimming removed 1 base at V and 1 base at J, with 16 bases between. CDR3 amino acids: CASSLLSQGAGNTEAFF. The CDR3 DNA follows: TGTGCCAGCAGTTTATTATCCCAGGGAGCTGGGAACACTGAAGCTTTCTTT.

The chain employs TRBV28 and TRBJ2-5, with 12 bases aligning to TRBD2. The CDR3 totals 17 residues. The germline V gene has CDR1 MDHEN and CDR2 SYDVKM. With 2 bases clipped from V and 5 bases from J, the junction kept 9 bases outside the gene matches. This chain's CDR3 is CASSLHSGLAGTETQYF. The DNA of the CDR3 is TGTGCCAGCAGTTTACATTCCGGACTAGCGGGAACCGAGACCCAGTACTTC.

The chain uses TRBV29-1 and TRBJ1-1, with TRBD1 matching over 8 bases. The junction had 2 bases not matched to a gene; V was cut back by 7 bases and J by 1 base. The CDR3 has 12 amino acids. Looked up from germline, CDR1 is SQVTM and CDR2 is ANQGSEA. The CDR3 bases are TGCAGCGCCGGGACAGGGAACACTGAAGCTTTCTTT. It translates to CSAGTGNTEAFF.

The rearrangement uses TRBV6-5 and TRBJ2-3; 9 bases line up with TRBD1. The germline CDR1 and CDR2 sequences are MNHEY and SVGAGI. The V segment lost 4 bases and the J segment 9 bases; nucleotides outside the gene matches: 11. The CDR3 is made up of 15 amino acids. The CDR3 loop is CASSSDNRQGGTQYF. CDR3 sequence (DNA): TGTGCCAGCAGTTCTGATAACCGACAGGGGGGAACGCAGTATTTT.

This clone is classed as medium-sized. The chain combines TRBV4-2 with TRBJ2-1, with 11 positions matching TRBD2. The CDR3 loop spans 17 amino acids. J was trimmed by 2 bases and V by 0 bases; bases with no gene match: 3. Germline CDR1 LGHNA, CDR2 YNFKEQ. The CDR3 spells CASSQDSSGRAYNEQFF. The CDR3 DNA reads TGTGCCAGCAGCCAAGATAGTAGCGGGAGGGCCTACAATGAGCAGTTCTTC.

This chain uses TRBV6-5 with TRBJ2-7; possible D gene TRBD2, 6 bases. The CDR3 is 13 amino acids. Germline V gene lookup returns CDR1 MNHEY and CDR2 SVGAGI. Trimming cost V 6 bases and J 2 bases, with 11 bases left between them. CDR3 sequence reads: CASRGTRPYEQYF. The CDR3, as DNA: TGTGCCAGCAGGGGGACTCGACCCTACGAGCAGTACTTC.

The V gene is TRBV10-2, the J gene TRBJ1-6; D possibly corresponds to TRBD1 (5 bases). The CDR3 has 14 residues. The ends were cut back, 6 bases at V and 6 bases at J, with 12 bases in the middle. From germline, CDR1 is WSHSY and CDR2 SAAADI. The CDR3: CASRAQGGNSPLHF. The CDR3 DNA is TGCGCCAGCAGGGCTCAGGGAGGTAATTCACCCCTCCACTTT.

The chain recombines TRBV30 with TRBJ2-7, with TRBD1 identical over 11 bases. This CDR3 spans 13 amino acids. Germline-derived CDR1 and CDR2 are GTSNPN and SVGIG (reference sequence). J was trimmed by 4 bases and V by 3 bases; bases with no gene match: 2. CDR3 sequence reads: CAWSGDRGYEQYF. The CDR3 DNA is TGTGCCTGGAGCGGGGACAGGGGGTACGAGCAGTACTTC.

This sequence joins TRBV5-4 and TRBJ2-1; the D is unclear. This CDR3 contains 13 residues. Trimming removed 4 bases from V and 4 bases from J, with 9 bases in between. The germline V gene has CDR1 SGHNT and CDR2 YYREEE (reference sequence). Written as DNA, the CDR3 is TGTGCCAGCAGCCTCGACTCATACAATGAGCAGTTCTTC. Amino acids: CASSLDSYNEQFF. Looking up the rest from reference TRBV5-4 and TRBJ2-1 gives the full variable domain: ETGVTQSPTHLIKTRGQQVTLRCSSQSGHNTVSWYQQALGQGPQFIFQYYREEENGRGNFPPRFSGLQFPNYSSELNVNALELDDSALYLCASSLDSYNEQFFGPGTRLTVL.

The chain recombines TRBV4-2 with TRBJ2-3, with TRBD2 matching over 10 bases. The ends lost 5 bases at V and 9 bases at J; junction bases unmatched: 5. Germline-derived CDR1 and CDR2 are LGHNA and YNFKEQ. The CDR3 sequence is 13 residues long. The CDR3 spells CASSRRGLATQYF. Written as DNA, the CDR3 is TGTGCCAGCAGCAGACGGGGACTAGCGACGCAGTATTTT.

The V call is TRBV2, the J call TRBJ1-2; 7 bases map to TRBD1. Germline V gene data show CDR1 as SNHLY and CDR2 as FYNNEI. V was pared by 6 bases and J by 8 bases, with 9 bases of the junction left unmatched. The CDR3 sequence is 13 residues long. DNA of the CDR3: TGTGCCAGCAGCAGGGACAGTTCGGCGGGCTACACCTTC. Translation gives CASSRDSSAGYTF. Supplemented by reference TRBV2 and TRBJ1-2, the full variable domain reads EPEVTQTPSHQVTQMGQEVILRCVPISNHLYFYWYRQILGQKVEFLVSFYNNEISEKSEIFDDQFSVERPDGSNFTLKIRSTKLEDSAMYFCASSRDSSAGYTFGSGTRLTVV.

V is TRBV11-3 and J is TRBJ2-3; unclear D gene. The germline V gene encodes CDR1 SGHNT and CDR2 YENEEA. V gave up 1 base and J gave up 3 bases, with 8 bases separating them. The CDR3 sequence is 14 residues long. The CDR3 here is CASSLVSHTDTQYF. In DNA, the CDR3 is TGTGCCAGCAGCTTAGTCTCTCATACAGATACGCAGTATTTT. Combining the CDR3 with reference TRBV11-3 and TRBJ2-3 gives the whole variable domain EAGVVQSPRYKIIEKKQPVAFWCNPISGHNTLYWYLQNLGQGPELLIRYENEEAVDDSQLPKDRFSAERLKGVDSTLKIQPAELGDSAVYLCASSLVSHTDTQYFGPGTRLTVL.

V is TRBV6-4 and J is TRBJ2-7; 14 nucleotides match TRBD2. The CDR3 extends over 14 amino acids. V lost 5 bases to trimming and J lost 12 bases; unmatched junction nucleotides: 9. Germline V lookup: CDR1 MRHNA, CDR2 SNTAGT. The CDR3 DNA is TGTGCCAGCAGTCTAGGACTAGCGGGAGGCACGCGGTACTTC. This encodes CASSLGLAGGTRYF.

This clone was seen repeatedly, ten times or more. V usage is TRBV6-5 and J usage is TRBJ2-5; D might be TRBD2 (7 bases). From germline, CDR1 is MNHEY and CDR2 SVGAGI. This CDR3 spans 15 amino acids. V lost 2 bases and J 5 bases, leaving 15 bases between the germline ends. The CDR3 sequence: CASSYVRGRGETQYF. As DNA, the CDR3 is TGTGCCAGCAGTTACGTGAGGGGGAGGGGGGAGACCCAGTACTTC.

The chain recombines TRBV6-1 with TRBJ1-4; D is undetermined. Germline CDR1 and CDR2: MNHNS and SASEGT. V dropped 7 bases and J dropped 8 bases, with 8 bases sitting between them. CDR3 length equals 11 residues. Here the CDR3 DNA reads TGTGCCAGCACCCTTAGGGAAAAACTGTTTTTT. Translating it yields CASTLREKLFF.

The chain links TRBV15 to TRBJ1-4, with D hard to call. The ends were cut back, 5 bases at V and 4 bases at J, with 14 bases in the middle. The CDR3 covers 15 residues. Germline V gives CDR1 LNHNV, CDR2 YYDKDF (reference sequence). The CDR3 sequence: CATSYRAELNEKLFF. The CDR3 DNA is TGTGCCACCAGCTACCGGGCAGAGCTTAATGAAAAACTGTTTTTT.

This sequence joins TRBV27 and TRBJ2-7; D uncertain. This CDR3 is built from 15 residues. Trimming removed 3 bases from V and 2 bases from J, with 14 bases in between. Germline V CDR1 and CDR2: MNHEY, SMNVEV (reference sequence). The CDR3 DNA reads TGTGCCAGCAGTTTGAAAGGGATTTCGCCCTACGAGCAGTACTTC. Translation gives CASSLKGISPYEQYF.